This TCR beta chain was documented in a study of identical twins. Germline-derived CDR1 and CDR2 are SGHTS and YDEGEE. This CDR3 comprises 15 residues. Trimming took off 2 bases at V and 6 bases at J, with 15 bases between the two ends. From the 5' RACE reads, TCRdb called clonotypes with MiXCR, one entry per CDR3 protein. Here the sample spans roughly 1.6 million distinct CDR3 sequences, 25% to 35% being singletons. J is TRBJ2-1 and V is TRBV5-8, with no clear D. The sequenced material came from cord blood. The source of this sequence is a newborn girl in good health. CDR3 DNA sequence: TGTGCCAGCAGCTTTGCTGGTTGGTTCGGCAATGAGCAGTTCTTC. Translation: CASSFAGWFGNEQFF.